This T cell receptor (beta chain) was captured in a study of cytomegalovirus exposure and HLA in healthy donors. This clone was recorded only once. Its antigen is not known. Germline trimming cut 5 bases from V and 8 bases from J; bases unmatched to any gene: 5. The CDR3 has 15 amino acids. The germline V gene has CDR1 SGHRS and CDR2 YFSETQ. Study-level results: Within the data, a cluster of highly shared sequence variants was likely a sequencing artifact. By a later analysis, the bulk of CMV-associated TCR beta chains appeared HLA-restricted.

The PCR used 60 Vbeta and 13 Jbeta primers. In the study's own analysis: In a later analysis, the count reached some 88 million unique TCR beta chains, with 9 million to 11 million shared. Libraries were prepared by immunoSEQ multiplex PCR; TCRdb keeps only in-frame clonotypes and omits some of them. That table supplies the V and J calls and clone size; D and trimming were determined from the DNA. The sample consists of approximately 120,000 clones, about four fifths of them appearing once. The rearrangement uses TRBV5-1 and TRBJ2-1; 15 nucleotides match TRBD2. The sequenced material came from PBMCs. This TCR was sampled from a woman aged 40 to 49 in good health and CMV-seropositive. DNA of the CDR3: TGCGCCAGCAGGCCTGGACTAGCGGGAGGGGATGAGCAGTTCTTC. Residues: CASRPGLAGGDEQFF.